A selection of T cell receptor beta chains follows, all from one sample in a study of tumor and adjacent non-tumor tissue in lung cancer. From the multiplex PCR reads, TCRdb called clonotypes with MiXCR, one entry per CDR3 protein. Seen here are some 100,000 distinct CDR3 sequences, over 55% observed once, and the top ten hold roughly 18%. The source material was distant non-tumor lung tissue. Every receptor here comes from a man younger than 40 with non-small cell lung cancer. The CDR3 runs from the conserved cysteine through the conserved F or W. D genes are given only for firm matches. The size entry is marked missing in some rows and otherwise reads once, few, many or a size class.

abundance,j_gene,d_gene,v_gene,CDR3nt,CDR3aa
many,TRBJ2-1,NA,TRBV1,TGCACCATGGGGACTAGCGGATTCCGCTCCTACAATGAGCAGTTCTTC,CTMGTSGFRSYNEQFF
NA,TRBJ1-6,NA,TRBV6-5,TGTGCCAGCAGTTACTCGAAAACAGTCTTCGTAAATAAATCACCCCTCCACTTT,CASSYSKTVFVNKSPLHF
many,TRBJ2-4,NA,TRBV20-1,TGCAGTGCCCCCCGGGGCGGTCAAAACATTCAGTACTTC,CSAPRGGQNIQYF
NA,TRBJ2-1,NA,TRBV4-3,TGCGCCAGCAGCCAAGAAGTCCGGTGGAGTGAGCAGTTCTTT,CASSQEVRWSEQFF
once,TRBJ2-7,TRBD2,TRBV6-2/TRBV6-3,TGTGCCAGTCTTCCTAGCGGGAGCTTCTACGAGCAGTACTTC,CASLPSGSFYEQYF
NA,TRBJ2-7,NA,TRBV12-3/TRBV12-4,TGTGCCAGAAGTTTGGGGACGTACGAGCAGTACTTC,CARSLGTYEQYF
few,TRBJ1-5,NA,TRBV6-5,TGTGCCAGTAGTTGGGGTAGCGATCAGCCCCAGCATTTT,CASSWGSDQPQHF
NA,TRBJ2-2,NA,TRBV11-2,TGTGCCAGCAGCTATAAGAGAACCTGGGGGCTGTTTTTT,CASSYKRTWGLFF
NA,TRBJ2-3,TRBD2,TRBV11-2,TGTGCCAGCAGCTTATTAACGGGGGGGCAGGGTACGCAGTATTTT,CASSLLTGGQGTQYF
NA,TRBJ2-1,NA,TRBV6-2/TRBV6-3,TGTGCCTGCTATCGCAGCGGGCCCAATGAGCAGTTCTTC,CACYRSGPNEQFF
many,TRBJ1-6,NA,TRBV6-5,TGTGCCAGCAGTTACTCGAGGGGAGGGGCGAATAATTCACCCCTCCACTTT,CASSYSRGGANNSPLHF
few,TRBJ2-7,TRBD2,TRBV11-2,TGTGCCAGCAGTTCCCTGGGCGGGAGAGAGGGCGATCAGTACTTC,CASSSLGGREGDQYF
many,TRBJ2-4,NA,TRBV20-1,TGCAGTGCTAGAATCCGAACCAAAAACATTCAGTACTTC,CSARIRTKNIQYF
NA,TRBJ1-2,NA,TRBV12-3/TRBV12-4,TGTACTAGCAGTTTAAGGGGGGCTGGTTATGGCTACACCTTC,CTSSLRGAGYGYTF
many,TRBJ2-7,TRBD2,TRBV4-1,TGCGCCAGCAGCTCGCGCCCTTGGCGGGAGGCCTTCTACGAGCAGTACTTC,CASSSRPWREAFYEQYF
NA,TRBJ2-2,TRBD2,TRBV11-2,TGTGCCAGTAGCCCCACCCGGCTCGGGGGGAAGCTGTTTTTT,CASSPTRLGGKLFF
NA,TRBJ1-1,NA,TRBV5-1,TGCGCCAGCAGCTCGGGGAGTTCGAACACTGAAGCTTTCTTT,CASSSGSSNTEAFF
few,TRBJ2-1,NA,TRBV4-3,TGCGCCAGCAGCCAAGCCGGACGAGACGATGAGCAGTTCTTC,CASSQAGRDDEQFF
NA,TRBJ2-5,TRBD2,TRBV6-1,TGTGCCAGCAGTTACCTCCCCGGACTAGGGGAAGTGACCCAGTACTTC,CASSYLPGLGEVTQYF
NA,TRBJ2-2,NA,TRBV4-1,TGCGCCAGTAGCCAGCTGCGGGGACAGATAAACACCGAGGAGCTGTTTTTT,CASSQLRGQINTEELFF
once,TRBJ1-5,NA,TRBV24-1,TGTACCACCAATGAAAACACAGGGAATCATCAGCCCCAGCATTTT,CTTNENTGNHQPQHF
many,TRBJ1-2,TRBD1,TRBV12-3/TRBV12-4,TGTGCCAGCAGTTCGGACAGGCGGTTAGGCTACACCTTC,CASSSDRRLGYTF
many,TRBJ2-7,TRBD2,TRBV6-6,TGTGCCAGCAGTTCCCCCGCTCCCTCCAGCGGGAGGATCCACGAGCAGTACTTC,CASSSPAPSSGRIHEQYF
few,TRBJ2-6,NA,TRBV7-3,TGTGCCAGCAGCTTAGGAGGCACCGGGGCCAACGTCCTGACTTTC,CASSLGGTGANVLTF
many,TRBJ2-1,TRBD1,TRBV28,TGTGCCAGCAGTTCCACGACAGGGCGCTGGTACAATGAGCAGTTCTTC,CASSSTTGRWYNEQFF
few,TRBJ1-1,NA,TRBV10-3,TGTGCCGTCAGTGAGCGGTTGAACACTGAAGCTTTCTTT,CAVSERLNTEAFF
NA,TRBJ1-2,NA,TRBV5-6,TGTTCCAGCAGCTCTACTCACCGGGACACAAACGACTATGACTACACCTTC,CSSSSTHRDTNDYDYTF
many,TRBJ2-7,NA,TRBV7-8,TGTGCCAGCAGCTTAGAACTAGCCTACGAGCAGTACTTC,CASSLELAYEQYF
NA,TRBJ2-3,NA,TRBV5-6,TGTGCCAGTAACTTGCCCAGCTGGGGGACAGATACGCAGTATTTT,CASNLPSWGTDTQYF
NA,TRBJ1-3,NA,TRBV29-1,TGCAGCGTTGAAGATCGGGGGAACACCATATATTTT,CSVEDRGNTIYF
NA,TRBJ2-3,NA,TRBV29-1,TGCAGCGCAGTGATTAGCCCCGCAGATACGCAGTATTTT,CSAVISPADTQYF
many,TRBJ1-5,TRBD1,TRBV5-5,TGTGCCAGCAGCACTGAAGGACAGGGGGCCGGGAGCAATCAGCCCCAGCATTTT,CASSTEGQGAGSNQPQHF
many,TRBJ2-1,NA,TRBV12-3/TRBV12-4,TGTGCCAGCAGTTTTCAGCTAGGCTATGAGCAGTTCTTC,CASSFQLGYEQFF
few,TRBJ1-6,TRBD1,TRBV14,TGTGCCAGCAGCCAAGGTCCCAAGCAGGGGGGTTATAATTCACCCCTCCACTTT,CASSQGPKQGGYNSPLHF
NA,TRBJ2-5,NA,TRBV6-6,TGTGCCAGCAGTTACTCGGCCAGGCCTCTGGGGGAGATCCAGTACTTC,CASSYSARPLGEIQYF
many,TRBJ1-1,NA,TRBV20-1,TGCAGTGCTAGAGATCCCCAGGGGCGTGAAGCTTTCTTT,CSARDPQGREAFF
NA,TRBJ1-1,NA,TRBV12-3/TRBV12-4,TGCGCCAACAGTCTAGGGACGGCTGAAGCTTTCTTT,CANSLGTAEAFF
once,TRBJ2-3,NA,TRBV10-3,TGTGCCATCATCGAGACTAATCCAAATACGCAGTATTTT,CAIIETNPNTQYF
NA,TRBJ2-7,TRBD1,TRBV29-1,TGCAGCGCCGAGGGACAGTCCTACGGGCAGTACTTC,CSAEGQSYGQYF
NA,TRBJ1-2,NA,TRBV6-2/TRBV6-3,TGTGCCACCAGTTACACTGAGGGGCTTGGCTACACCTTC,CATSYTEGLGYTF
few,TRBJ2-1,TRBD1,TRBV19,TGTGCCAGTAGGCAGGGACAGGGAGATGAGCAGTTCTTC,CASRQGQGDEQFF
NA,TRBJ2-1,NA,TRBV12-3/TRBV12-4,TGTGCCAACAGCCGAGGAGTGGGGCAGTTCTTC,CANSRGVGQFF
once,TRBJ2-1,NA,TRBV12-3/TRBV12-4,TGTGTCAGCAGTTTAGGGGAGGTATACTATAATGAGCAGTTCTTC,CVSSLGEVYYNEQFF
few,TRBJ2-1,TRBD1,TRBV30,TGTGCCTGGAGTCGCCGGGGACAGGGTGTTTACAATGAGCAATTCTTC,CAWSRRGQGVYNEQFF
NA,TRBJ2-3,TRBD1,TRBV5-1,TGCGCCAGTAACCGAGGACAGGGCACCGATACGCAGTATTTT,CASNRGQGTDTQYF
NA,TRBJ2-7,NA,TRBV30,TGTGCCTGGAGTGTAGGGCATTACGAGCAGTACTTC,CAWSVGHYEQYF
NA,TRBJ2-1,NA,TRBV20-1,TGCAGTGCTAGAGACGTACTGACCCCTAGTCACCTCAGCTCCTACAATGAGCAGTTCTTC,CSARDVLTPSHLSSYNEQFF
NA,TRBJ1-2,TRBD1,TRBV4-1,TGCGCCAGCAACCAAGACCTGGCGGCAGGGGGGGGCTATGGCTACACCTTC,CASNQDLAAGGGYGYTF
few,TRBJ1-5,NA,TRBV11-1,TGTGCCAGCAGCTTGGATTGGGATCAGCCCCATCATTTT,CASSLDWDQPHHF
NA,TRBJ2-5,NA,TRBV11-2,NA,CASWGRGTRYF
many,TRBJ2-2,TRBD2,TRBV7-8,TGTGCCAGCAGCTTAGGACTAGCGGGAGGTTCGAACACCGGGGAGCTGTTTTTT,CASSLGLAGGSNTGELFF
NA,TRBJ2-1,TRBD2,TRBV4-1,TGCGCCAGCAGTCTCCCTAGCGGGGGTAATGAGCTGTTCTTC,CASSLPSGGNELFF
few,TRBJ1-1,NA,TRBV20-1,TGTGGTGCTAGAGTAAGGCCGGAAAAAACCACTGAAGCTTTCTTT,CGARVRPEKTTEAFF
once,TRBJ2-1,NA,TRBV29-1,TGCAGCGCTGGACAAGAGATCAATGAGCAGTTCTTC,CSAGQEINEQFF
many,TRBJ1-1,NA,TRBV20-1,TGCAGTGCTGTAATAAACACTGAAGCTTTCTTT,CSAVINTEAFF
few,TRBJ1-2,TRBD1,TRBV12-3/TRBV12-4,TGTGCCAGCAGTCGGGACAGAGCCTATGGCTACACCTTC,CASSRDRAYGYTF
NA,TRBJ2-5,TRBD1,TRBV6-5,TGTGCCAGCAGAGCGTTTCTAACAGGGGTAGCGTACCAAGAGACCCAGTACTTC,CASRAFLTGVAYQETQYF